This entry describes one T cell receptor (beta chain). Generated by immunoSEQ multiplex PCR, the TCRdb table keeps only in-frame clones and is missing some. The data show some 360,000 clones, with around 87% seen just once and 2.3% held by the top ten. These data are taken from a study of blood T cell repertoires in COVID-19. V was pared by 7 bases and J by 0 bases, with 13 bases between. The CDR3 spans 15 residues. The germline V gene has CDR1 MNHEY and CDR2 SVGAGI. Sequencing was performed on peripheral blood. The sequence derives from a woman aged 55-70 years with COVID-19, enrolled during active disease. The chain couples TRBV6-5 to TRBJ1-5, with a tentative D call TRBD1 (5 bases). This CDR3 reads CASTPTRVSNQPQHF. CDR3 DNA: TGTGCCAGCACCCCGACCAGGGTTAGCAATCAGCCCCAGCATTTT.